This T cell receptor (beta chain) was observed in a study of cytotoxic CD8 clonotypes in ibrutinib-treated CLL (dated by TCRdb to about 2021). Notes on the research overall: The cohort had about a dozen relapsed/refractory and about 15 treatment-naive patients; about 17 were IGHV unmutated. An average of 255,043 productive templates and tens of thousands of productive rearrangements was obtained per sample. Cryopreserved peripheral blood mononuclear cells were obtained prior to treatment, at the time of response, and at either disease progression or sustained remission. Of the approximately 90 participants in the trial, roughly 25 had longitudinal samples available. Every remission and progressive disease sample was obtained while ibrutinib was still being received by the patients. The response samples were drawn at a median of around eleven months into treatment, with a range of about 6 to 36 months. Responses were partial in roughly 24 patients and complete in 2; after median approximately 69 months follow-up, roughly 15 stayed in remission and some twelve progressed. Results and caveats for the whole study, not just this receptor: Sampling times were not matched between sustained-remission and progressing patients, and lymph node repertoires were not studied. Baseline clonality exceeded that of age-matched healthy donors and correlated strongly with circulating CD8+ T-cell counts. At ibrutinib response clonality went up, during sustained remission it held steady, and at progression it dropped back toward baseline. Public clonotypes were found to be uncommon and were observed to contract or remain stable during treatment; the increase in clonality was shown to reflect expansion of private clonotypes at ibrutinib response.

Explained via the paper, the time point label denotes: 12 months on ibrutinib. For TCR beta library preparation, about 2 micrograms of genomic DNA was extracted from cryopreserved PBMCs. Longitudinal blood samples from CLL patients on ibrutinib monotherapy underwent high-throughput TCR beta sequencing. The patients took part in an open-label, single-center phase 2 trial of ibrutinib monotherapy. Concerning this clone itself: Its antigen specificity is not known. No base quality information exists; no much larger clone differs at one position.

Its CDR3 holds 12 amino acids, cysteine through phenylalanine. CDR3 DNA is the only sequence kept; it has 36 bases, read in frame from the first base. On a MiSeq, deep resolution sequencing aimed for a depth between 1 in 1 million and 1 in 200,000 T cells, with each clonotype covered about 9.9x on average. The immunoSEQ hsTCRB Kit was used to generate the TCR beta libraries. Under the source paper's analysis protocol: Data were analyzed with ImmunoSEQ Data Assistant and ImmunoSEQ Analyzer, with V, D and J genes assigned per IMGT definitions. Clonality was computed as one minus normalized Shannon entropy of productive rearrangement frequencies, ranging from 0 to 1. Only overrepresented clonotypes making up at least 0.05% of each patient's repertoire were included in the public clonotype analysis. Repertoires from 10 to 15 age-matched healthy donors in immuneACCESS were used as clonality controls. TCRdb took over this immuneACCESS table, retaining in-frame rearrangements with V and J assigned. Such tables are incomplete; in checked studies, under half of the missing clones stem from an unresolved V gene, and the remainder is unexplained. The V and J calls and clone size are taken from that table; D and trimming were inferred from the DNA. A total of some 200,000 clones appear in this sample, 70% to 75% of them only once. Clones ranked in the top ten supply about 6.2% of the sample.

Sample: PBMCs, taken after 12 months of ibrutinib treatment. The chain joins TRBV21-1 to TRBJ2-3; TRBD1 reflects the table's D call only, with no check against the DNA. TRBV21-1 is noted as a pseudogene. This TCR was sampled from a human donor with chronic lymphocytic leukemia. The CDR3 here reads CASGQTTDTQYF. The bases read TGTGCCAGTGGACAGACAACAGATACGCAGTATTTT.